The clone carrying this T cell receptor (beta chain) has a handful of counts. Since a much larger clone is just one base distant, this may be a read error. The cDNA was produced through 5'RACE with 10-nucleotide random UMIs. One entry per CDR3 protein, called by TCRdb with MiXCR from the 5' RACE reads. The repertoire consists of about 66,000 distinct CDR3 sequences, with nearly 3.5% occurring once and the leading ten covering around 3.8%. This CDR3 comprises 12 residues. Germline CDR1 and CDR2: MGHDK and SYGVNS. Unsorted libraries were generated from 2 million PBMCs held at -80 degrees C. This entry belongs to a study of neurological immune-mediated disorders.

This rearrangement joins TRBV25-1 to TRBJ1-4; unclear D gene. The source is a man aged 40-55 years with multiple sclerosis. The sample consisted of PBMCs. CDR3 DNA sequence: TGTGACAGCAGTGAACCAAGGGAACGACTGTTTTTT. Translating gives CDSSEPRERLFF. The full variable domain, rest sourced from reference TRBV25-1 and TRBJ1-4, is EADIYQTPRYLVIGTGKKITLECSQTMGHDKMYWYQQDPGMELHLIHYSYGVNSTEKGDLSSESTVSRIRTEHFPLTLESARPSHTSQYLCDSSEPRERLFFGSGTQLSVL.